One sample yielded the 18 T cell receptor beta chains listed below, sequenced in a study of ipilimumab plus nivolumab after autologous stem cell transplantation. Sequencing used immunoSEQ multiplex PCR; TCRdb keeps in-frame clones, though not all of them. The table includes some 45,000 clones, more than 70% detected once. This specimen consisted of PBMCs, obtained in a trial of ipilimumab plus nivolumab as post-transplant consolidation. Every receptor here comes from a male donor with multiple myeloma.

The J gene is TRBJ2-5, the V gene TRBV11-2; maybe TRBD1 (6 bases). This CDR3 region has 16 residues. Trimming pared 0 bases from V and 4 bases from J, leaving 15 bases between. The V gene's germline CDR1 is SGHAT and CDR2 FQNNGV. The CDR3 bases are TGTGCCAGCAGCTTAGATCTCCCAGGGGCAGGAGAGACCCAGTACTTC. It translates to CASSLDLPGAGETQYF.

This chain connects TRBV6-5 to TRBJ1-1; TRBD1 is a possible D gene (6 bases). The CDR3 has 15 residues. V was trimmed by 4 bases and J by 4 bases, leaving 16 bases between them. Germline V gene sequence: CDR1 MNHEY, CDR2 SVGAGI. The CDR3: CASSSRTARGTEAFF. Here the CDR3 DNA reads TGTGCCAGCAGTTCACGGACAGCCCGGGGCACTGAAGCTTTCTTT.

The V and J genes are TRBV10-3 and TRBJ2-3; 9 positions agree with TRBD1. The CDR3 loop spans 15 amino acids. The V gene end was trimmed by 4 bases and the J gene end by 4 bases; junction bases not matched to a gene: 6. Looked up from germline, CDR1 is ENHRY and CDR2 is SYGVKD. CDR3 residues: CAISGRTGVADTQYF. CDR3 sequence (DNA): TGTGCCATCAGTGGAAGGACAGGGGTGGCAGATACGCAGTATTTT.

V is TRBV2 and J is TRBJ2-3; D is perhaps TRBD2 (6 bases). With 3 bases removed from V and 4 bases from J, the gap between germline ends came to 11 bases. This CDR3 spans 14 amino acids. Germline V CDR1 and CDR2: SNHLY, FYNNEI. For the CDR3, the DNA is TGTGCCAGCAGTGATTCTTCGGGGGCAGATACGCAGTATTTT. Encoded protein: CASSDSSGADTQYF.

This rearrangement joins TRBV6-1 to TRBJ2-1; no definite D call. Germline CDR1 reads MNHNS; CDR2 reads SASEGT. V was clipped by 4 bases and J by 6 bases, with 7 bases between them. This CDR3 comprises 12 residues. The CDR3: CASSVHSNEQFF. The CDR3, as DNA: TGTGCCAGCAGTGTTCACAGCAATGAGCAGTTCTTC.

The chain joins TRBV13 to TRBJ1-4, with no clear D. Trimming pared 5 bases from V and 4 bases from J, leaving 14 bases between. Looked up from germline, CDR1 is PRHDT and CDR2 is FYEKMQ (reference sequence). CDR3 length equals 15 residues. Written as DNA, the CDR3 is TGTGCCAGCAGCGTCCGGACTTCAGTTAATGAAAAACTGTTTTTT. It codes for CASSVRTSVNEKLFF.

This sequence joins TRBV2 and TRBJ1-5, with a possible D match to TRBD1 (5 bases). Germline CDR1 and CDR2: SNHLY and FYNNEI. Trimming pared 6 bases from V and 4 bases from J, leaving 10 bases between. The length of the CDR3 is 13 residues. The CDR3: CASSEQVNQPQHF. In DNA, the CDR3 is TGTGCCAGCAGCGAACAGGTAAATCAGCCCCAGCATTTT.

J is TRBJ1-2 and V is TRBV19; possibly TRBD1 for D (6 bases). V shed 3 bases and J shed 7 bases, with 21 bases lying between them. There are 16 residues in the CDR3. Germline V gene data show CDR1 as LNHDA and CDR2 as SQIVND (reference sequence). The CDR3 bases are TGTGCCAGTAGTATTCTACCGAGCAGGGGTCCTGGTGGCTACACCTTC. Translation: CASSILPSRGPGGYTF.

The V and J genes are TRBV7-9 and TRBJ2-3; the D gene is possibly TRBD2 (6 bases). CDR1 is SEHNR and CDR2 is FQNEAQ in the germline V gene (reference sequence). The CDR3 covers 13 residues. V was clipped by 5 bases and J by 3 bases, with 9 bases between them. CDR3 sequence: CASSTSGTDTQYF. DNA of the CDR3: TGTGCCAGCAGCACGAGCGGGACAGATACGCAGTATTTT.

The chain recombines TRBV7-9 with TRBJ1-5; D ambiguous. The CDR3 loop spans 15 amino acids. Trimming left V 4 bases short and J 7 bases short, with 17 bases between. Per the germline V gene, CDR1 is SEHNR and CDR2 is FQNEAQ (reference sequence). The CDR3 is CASSSGPPQSQPQHF. The CDR3 DNA is TGTGCCAGCAGCTCCGGCCCACCCCAATCCCAGCCCCAGCATTTT. The entire variable domain, with the rest obtained from reference TRBV7-9 and TRBJ1-5, is as follows: DTGVSQNPRHKITKRGQNVTFRCDPISEHNRLYWYRQTLGQGPEFLTYFQNEAQLEKSRLLSDRFSAERPKGSFSTLEIQRTEQGDSAMYLCASSSGPPQSQPQHFGDGTRLSIL.

This chain joins TRBV2 and TRBJ2-7; 7 bases map to TRBD1. V shed 8 bases and J 1 base; nucleotides not matched to a gene: 5. CDR3 length: 13 residues. CDR1 and CDR2 from the germline V gene are SNHLY and FYNNEI. For the CDR3, the DNA is TGTGCCAGCCGGACAGGCAGATCCTACGAGCAGTACTTC. Translation gives CASRTGRSYEQYF. The whole variable domain, filled in from reference TRBV2 and TRBJ2-7, reads EPEVTQTPSHQVTQMGQEVILRCVPISNHLYFYWYRQILGQKVEFLVSFYNNEISEKSEIFDDQFSVERPDGSNFTLKIRSTKLEDSAMYFCASRTGRSYEQYFGPGTRLTVT.

The genes are TRBV5-1 and TRBJ2-3; the D gene could be TRBD1 or TRBD2 (6 bases each). In germline, CDR1 is SGHRS, CDR2 YFSETQ. This CDR3 has 15 residues. V was shortened by 5 bases and J by 4 bases, with 17 bases between the two germline ends. The CDR3 reads CASSLGGQSSDTQYF. The CDR3 DNA is TGCGCCAGCAGTCTAGGGGGGCAAAGCTCAGATACGCAGTATTTT.

The chain has TRBV19 and TRBJ2-5, with 9 bases fitting TRBD1. The CDR3 covers 14 residues. Germline assignment: CDR1 LNHDA and CDR2 SQIVND (reference sequence). The V and J ends lost 7 bases and 5 bases, in that order; junction bases with no gene match: 8. The CDR3 protein is CASKSGTGSETQYF. The CDR3 nucleotides are TGTGCCAGTAAATCCGGGACAGGGTCCGAGACCCAGTACTTC.

This chain uses TRBV30 with TRBJ1-2; D is possibly TRBD1 (6 bases). Germline-derived CDR1 and CDR2 are GTSNPN and SVGIG (reference sequence). The CDR3 is 14 residues long. Trimming shortened V by 2 bases and J by 5 bases, and 15 bases separated the two germline ends. CDR3: CAWSWGGIFYGYTF. The CDR3 nucleotides read TGTGCCTGGAGTTGGGGGGGCATTTTTTATGGCTACACCTTC.

The rearrangement uses TRBV5-1 and TRBJ2-1, with a tentative D call TRBD2 (7 bases). Germline values: CDR1 SGHRS, CDR2 YFSETQ. Between the trimmed V and J ends, which lost 4 bases and 2 bases, there was a span of 19 bases. CDR3 length equals 17 residues. CDR3 in amino acids: CASSGWRGRDAYNEQFF. CDR3 in DNA: TGCGCCAGCAGCGGGTGGCGGGGGCGGGACGCCTACAATGAGCAGTTCTTC. The entire variable domain, with the rest obtained from reference TRBV5-1 and TRBJ2-1, is as follows: KAGVTQTPRYLIKTRGQQVTLSCSPISGHRSVSWYQQTPGQGLQFLFEYFSETQRNKGNFPGRFSGRQFSNSRSEMNVSTLELGDSALYLCASSGWRGRDAYNEQFFGPGTRLTVL.

The rearrangement joins TRBV5-1 to TRBJ1-2; the match to TRBD1 covers 9 bases. Trimming at V came to 4 bases and at J to 10 bases, leaving 14 bases not matched to a gene. The germline gives CDR1 SGHRS, CDR2 YFSETQ. This CDR3 spans 15 amino acids. The CDR3 loop reads CASSPQTGGSFDYTF. For the CDR3, the DNA is TGCGCCAGCAGCCCTCAGACAGGGGGATCTTTTGACTACACCTTC.

The V gene is TRBV7-9, the J gene TRBJ2-1; D is unresolved. Germline V gene sequence: CDR1 SEHNR, CDR2 FQNEAQ (reference sequence). V shed 5 bases and J shed 10 bases, with 12 bases lying between them. The CDR3 spans 12 residues. CDR3 bases: TGTGCCAGCAGCCCCGGCGTGCGGGAGCAGTTCTTC. The encoded protein is CASSPGVREQFF.

The table lists this clone with a few counts. The rearrangement uses TRBV5-1 and TRBJ1-1, with 9 bases aligning to TRBD1. After removal of 4 bases from V and 1 base from J, the junction contained 5 bases not matched to a gene. Germline V gene data show CDR1 as SGHRS and CDR2 as YFSETQ. The CDR3 extends over 15 amino acids. CDR3 in amino acids: CASSLGQGWNTEAFF. The CDR3, as DNA: TGCGCCAGCAGCCTGGGACAGGGTTGGAACACTGAAGCTTTCTTT.